Shown below are 3 T cell receptor beta chains from a single sample sequenced in a study of T cells in Graves' hyperthyroidism and ophthalmopathy. TCR beta CDR3 region amplification was performed from RNA transcripts. TCR CDR3 regions were first amplified by RT-PCR with HTBI primers. MiXCR, run by TCRdb on the multiplex PCR reads, gives a single entry per CDR3 protein. The sample yields approximately 640,000 distinct CDR3 sequences, nearly 45% seen once. Sample: peripheral blood or thyroid tissue (not recorded which). These receptors were collected from an adult man with Graves' disease, either hyperthyroidism or ophthalmopathy (not recorded which).

In this sample, this clonotype turned up a few times. The gene calls are TRBV20-1 and TRBJ1-2; D gene uncertain. Per the germline V gene, CDR1 is DFQATT and CDR2 is SNEGSKA (reference sequence). The CDR3 spans 12 residues. Trimming left V 1 base short and J 4 bases short, with 7 bases between. The CDR3 region is CSARARSYGYTF. CDR3 sequence (DNA): TGCAGTGCTAGAGCCAGATCCTATGGCTACACCTTC.

The genes are TRBV2 and TRBJ1-6, with D uncertain. This CDR3 region has 12 residues. Between the trimmed V and J ends, which lost 6 bases and 8 bases, there was a span of 8 bases. Germline V gene lookup returns CDR1 SNHLY and CDR2 FYNNEI. The CDR3 DNA reads TGTGCCAGCAGGGCGTCGGATTCACCCCTCCACTTT. Translating it yields CASRASDSPLHF.

This clonotype was detected ten times or more. The V call is TRBV20-1, the J call TRBJ1-5; 8 positions agree with TRBD1. Germline-derived CDR1 and CDR2 are DFQATT and SNEGSKA (reference sequence). The J segment lost 0 bases and the V segment lost 1 base, leaving 2 bases of the junction unmatched. The CDR3 is 15 residues long. The CDR3: CSARVGTGSNQPQHF. The CDR3 DNA follows: TGCAGTGCTAGAGTAGGGACAGGTAGCAATCAGCCCCAGCATTTT.